These 30 T cell receptor beta chains originate from one sample sequenced in a study of T cell repertoires in cytomegalovirus infection (dated by TCRdb to the late 2010s). Sequencer: Illumina HiSeq 1500. TCRdb reprocessed the public reads (quality trimming at Q25 with fastp, clone calling with MiXCR) and kept in-frame beta chains. Identical CDR3 proteins give one entry, which carries the most common genes and DNA. This sample comprises around 250,000 distinct CDR3 sequences, 17% of them detected only once. The ten largest account for around 43% of the sample. The material sequenced was CD8+ T cells from PBMCs. The receptor source for this set is a human donor in good health (CMV status not recorded). Some clones in this sample may be carry-over from other donors' samples.

This clonotype was picked up a small number of times. V gene TRBV2 combines with J gene TRBJ1-6; no reliable D call. The germline gives CDR1 SNHLY, CDR2 FYNNEI. The V end was cut by 3 bases, the J end by 4 bases, with 10 bases between. The CDR3 runs to 15 residues. CDR3 amino acids: CASSDRRIYNSPLHF. In DNA form, the CDR3 reads TGTGCCAGCAGTGACAGGCGGATTTATAATTCACCCCTCCACTTT.

The CDR3 nucleotides read TGTGCCAGCAGTTTATCGACCCCGTTGAAATACTACGAGCAGTACTTC. It yields the protein CASSLSTPLKYYEQYF. The rearrangement uses TRBV27 and TRBJ2-7; D call uncertain. The CDR3 contains 16 residues. V was clipped by 0 bases and J by 3 bases, with 15 bases between them. Germline loops: CDR1 MNHEY, CDR2 SMNVEV (reference sequence).

The sample holds a few counts of this clonotype. This rearrangement joins TRBV20-1 to TRBJ2-7; 16 bases line up with TRBD2. The junction had 13 bases not matched to a gene; V was cut back by 0 bases and J by 2 bases. Germline CDR1 is DFQATT and CDR2 is SNEGSKA (reference sequence). The CDR3 covers 20 residues. The CDR3 reads CSARDTLGTSGGGSPYEQYF. The CDR3 DNA follows: TGCAGTGCTAGAGATACTTTAGGGACTAGCGGGGGGGGAAGCCCCTACGAGCAGTACTTC.

This clonotype was picked up many times. V usage is TRBV7-9 and J usage is TRBJ2-7, with TRBD1 matching over 9 bases. Germline CDR1 and CDR2: SEHNR and FQNEAQ (reference sequence). Trimming at V came to 5 bases and at J to 6 bases, leaving 8 bases not matched to a gene. The CDR3 is 14 amino acids. The CDR3 loop is CASSLRDRAGEQYF. Written as DNA, the CDR3 is TGTGCCAGCAGCCTCCGGGACAGGGCCGGCGAGCAGTACTTC.

The table lists this clonotype with a few counts. CDR3 in amino acids: CASSSSVGRRDYEQYF. CDR3 DNA: TGTGCCAGCAGTTCAAGCGTGGGACGGCGAGACTACGAGCAGTACTTC. This sequence joins TRBV28 and TRBJ2-7; D assignment may be TRBD1 or TRBD2 (5 bases each). This CDR3 has 16 amino acids. Trimming stripped 4 bases from V and 3 bases from J, with 19 bases between. Germline assignment: CDR1 MDHEN and CDR2 SYDVKM. Looking up the rest from reference TRBV28 and TRBJ2-7 gives the full variable domain: DVKVTQSSRYLVKRTGEKVFLECVQDMDHENMFWYRQDPGLGLRLIYFSYDVKMKEKGDIPEGYSVSREKKERFSLILESASTNQTSMYLCASSSSVGRRDYEQYFGPGTRLTVT.

This clonotype has more than one count but fewer than ten. As DNA, the CDR3 is TGTGCCAGCAGTTTAGGGGAGGGACCGTATCGCTACACCTTC. Amino acid sequence: CASSLGEGPYRYTF. The chain couples TRBV12-3 or TRBV12-4 to TRBJ1-2; TRBD1 might be the D (5 bases). Trimming removed 1 base from V and 9 bases from J, with 15 bases in between. The length of the CDR3 is 14 residues.

This clonotype was found many times. The chain combines TRBV7-2 with TRBJ1-5; D call uncertain. The CDR3 contains 15 residues. Trimming stripped 4 bases from V and 0 bases from J, with 10 bases between. The germline gives CDR1 SGHTA, CDR2 FQGNSA. The DNA for the CDR3 is TGTGCCAGCAGCTCTAGGACGGATAGCAATCAGCCCCAGCATTTT. This codes for CASSSRTDSNQPQHF. Filled out from reference TRBV7-2 and TRBJ1-5, the complete variable domain reads GAGVSQSPSNKVTEKGKDVELRCDPISGHTALYWYRQSLGQGLEFLIYFQGNSAPDKSGLPSDRFSAERTGGSVSTLTIQRTQQEDSAVYLCASSSRTDSNQPQHFGDGTRLSIL.

This clonotype occurred a few times. The V and J genes are TRBV6-6 and TRBJ2-4, with a weak D call TRBD2 (5 bases). This CDR3 is 17 amino acids long. Trimming shortened V by 0 bases and J by 3 bases, and 15 bases separated the two germline ends. CDR1 and CDR2 from the germline V gene are MNHNY and SVGAGI (reference sequence). The DNA for the CDR3 is TGTGCCAGCAGTTACTCTCAGGAGGTGGTGGTCAAAAACATTCAGTACTTC. As protein: CASSYSQEVVVKNIQYF.

This clonotype was counted ten times or more. This chain connects TRBV7-9 to TRBJ1-1, with D unclear. Per the germline V gene, CDR1 is SEHNR and CDR2 is FQNEAQ (reference sequence). V was pared by 6 bases and J by 8 bases, with 7 bases between. This CDR3 contains 10 residues. The CDR3 here is CASRIVEAFF. The CDR3 coding sequence is TGTGCCAGCAGAATAGTCGAAGCTTTCTTT.

This clonotype was recorded a few times. The chain is built from TRBV6-4 and TRBJ2-1; D is undetermined. Between the trimmed V and J ends, which lost 5 bases and 0 bases, there was a span of 11 bases. Germline values: CDR1 MRHNA, CDR2 SNTAGT. This CDR3 comprises 15 residues. The CDR3 loop is CASSRTSSSYNEQFF. Written as DNA, the CDR3 is TGTGCCAGCAGTCGTACTTCGAGCTCCTACAATGAGCAGTTCTTC.

The chain has TRBV28 and TRBJ2-2; the match to TRBD2 covers 10 bases. The V gene's germline CDR1 is MDHEN and CDR2 SYDVKM. The CDR3 extends over 19 amino acids. With V trimmed by 1 base and J by 3 bases, 11 bases remained unmatched. CDR3 protein: CASSLSGAGGQFYTGELFF. CDR3 nucleotides: TGTGCCAGCAGTTTATCCGGAGCGGGGGGGCAGTTTTACACCGGGGAGCTGTTTTTT.

This clonotype was recorded a few times. The rearrangement uses TRBV29-1 and TRBJ2-1; possibly TRBD1 for D (6 bases). This CDR3 region has 16 residues. CDR1 SQVTM and CDR2 ANQGSEA come from the germline V gene. V was pared by 2 bases and J by 1 base, with 15 bases between. The CDR3 bases are TGCAGCGTTGAAAATCAAACAGGGTGGTCCTACAATGAGCAGTTCTTC. This sequence encodes CSVENQTGWSYNEQFF.

This clonotype was counted between two and nine times. This sequence joins TRBV14 and TRBJ1-6, with TRBD1 matching over 7 bases. CDR3 length equals 14 residues. Germline CDR1 and CDR2: SGHDN and FVKESK. V gave up 7 bases and J gave up 10 bases; unmatched junction bases: 10. The CDR3 spells CASTQGGLRSPLHF. Written as DNA, the CDR3 is TGTGCCAGCACCCAGGGGGGATTACGGTCACCCCTCCACTTT. The variable domain in full, with the rest retrieved from reference TRBV14 and TRBJ1-6, is EAGVTQFPSHSVIEKGQTVTLRCDPISGHDNLYWYRRVMGKEIKFLLHFVKESKQDESGMPNNRFLAERTGGTYSTLKVQPAELEDSGVYFCASTQGGLRSPLHFGNGTRLTVT.

The J gene is TRBJ2-3, the V gene TRBV5-1, with TRBD2 identical over 8 bases. Trimming took 4 bases from V and 0 from J; bases not matched to a gene: 19. The CDR3 totals 20 residues. The germline CDR1 and CDR2 sequences are SGHRS and YFSETQ. The CDR3 nucleotides are TGCGCCAGCAGCGGGGGGTCTTTGAGCGGGGGCAGTCTTAGCACAGATACGCAGTATTTT. It yields the protein CASSGGSLSGGSLSTDTQYF.

This sequence joins TRBV5-6 and TRBJ1-2; D is ambiguous. Per germline, CDR1 SGHDT and CDR2 YYEEEE. The CDR3 spans 12 residues. V lost 3 bases to trimming and J lost 4 bases, with 7 bases between them. The CDR3 DNA reads TGTGCCAGCAGCTCAGATGGCTATGGCTACACCTTC. Residues: CASSSDGYGYTF.

This chain connects TRBV10-3 to TRBJ2-1; TRBD1 matches 9 bases. The CDR3 length is 14 residues. Germline V gives CDR1 ENHRY, CDR2 SYGVKD. Losses at the gene ends were 8 bases for V and 7 bases for J; bases not matched to a gene: 9. The CDR3 region is CAIEDRGGTNEQFF. CDR3 nucleotides: TGTGCCATCGAAGACAGGGGGGGGACGAATGAGCAGTTCTTC.

This clonotype has ten or more counts. The J gene is TRBJ1-2, the V gene TRBV20-1; tentative D call: TRBD1 (5 bases). Deletions cut 6 bases from V and 5 bases from J, with 16 bases between. Germline assignment: CDR1 DFQATT and CDR2 SNEGSKA (reference sequence). The CDR3 spans 13 residues. CDR3 sequence (DNA): TGCAGTGCCCCCCCCGGCGAGGGGTATGGCTACACCTTC. This codes for CSAPPGEGYGYTF.

The gene calls are TRBV12-3 or TRBV12-4 and TRBJ2-5; D is possibly TRBD1 (5 bases). V dropped 3 bases and J dropped 2 bases, with 10 bases sitting between them. The CDR3 runs 14 residues. The CDR3 region has the DNA TGTGCCAGCAGTTTGAGCGCAGGGCAAGAGACCCAGTACTTC. The encoded protein is CASSLSAGQETQYF.

This clonotype showed up many times. CDR3: CASSKEGPPPHQPQHF. In DNA, the CDR3 is TGTGCCAGCAGCAAAGAGGGACCGCCGCCCCATCAGCCCCAGCATTTT. This chain links TRBV7-9 with TRBJ1-5; tentative D call: TRBD1 (5 bases). The CDR3 loop spans 16 amino acids. Trimming took off 5 bases at V and 5 bases at J, with 19 bases between the two ends. CDR1 is SEHNR and CDR2 is FQNEAQ in the germline V gene (reference sequence). Based on the CDR3 plus reference TRBV7-9 and TRBJ1-5, the full variable domain is DTGVSQNPRHKITKRGQNVTFRCDPISEHNRLYWYRQTLGQGPEFLTYFQNEAQLEKSRLLSDRFSAERPKGSFSTLEIQRTEQGDSAMYLCASSKEGPPPHQPQHFGDGTRLSIL.

Ten or more counts support this clonotype. The chain has TRBV12-3 or TRBV12-4 and TRBJ2-1; D perhaps matches TRBD2 (6 bases). The CDR3 length is 15 residues. The ends were cut back, 5 bases at V and 2 bases at J, with 13 bases in the middle. The CDR3 nucleotides are TGTGCCAGCAGTCGAGAGGGACTCCCCTACAATGAGCAGTTCTTC. It yields the protein CASSREGLPYNEQFF.

This clonotype was counted many times. V gene TRBV12-3 or TRBV12-4 combines with J gene TRBJ2-7, with D possibly called TRBD1 or TRBD2 (6 bases each). V dropped 6 bases and J dropped 7 bases, with 19 bases sitting between them. This CDR3 has 14 residues. In DNA form, the CDR3 reads TGTGCCAGCAGAGGGGGGCCACCTCTATGGGAGCAGTACTTC. Protein: CASRGGPPLWEQYF.

V usage is TRBV20-1 and J usage is TRBJ2-5; D gene ambiguous. With 0 bases removed from V and 5 bases from J, the gap between germline ends came to 19 bases. Germline CDR1 and CDR2: DFQATT and SNEGSKA (reference sequence). This CDR3 contains 16 residues. CDR3 region: CSARDSGLAIRETQYF. The CDR3 coding sequence is TGCAGTGCTAGAGATTCGGGTCTTGCGATCCGTGAGACCCAGTACTTC.

This clonotype was seen once. The V call is TRBV20-1, the J call TRBJ2-7; D remains unclear. The CDR3 is 15 amino acids. V lost 0 bases, J lost 0 bases, and 12 bases lay in between. Germline V gene data show CDR1 as DFQATT and CDR2 as SNEGSKA (reference sequence). The CDR3 region is CSARDRARNSYEQYF. The CDR3 bases are TGCAGTGCTAGAGATAGGGCTAGGAACTCCTACGAGCAGTACTTC.

This chain joins TRBV15 and TRBJ1-5, with TRBD1 as a possible D gene (5 bases). The CDR3 loop spans 16 amino acids. V shed 0 bases and J shed 1 base, with 10 bases lying between them. From germline, CDR1 is LNHNV and CDR2 YYDKDF (reference sequence). CDR3 bases: TGTGCCACCAGCAGAGAAGGGACCGCAAGCAATCAGCCCCAGCATTTT. It translates to CATSREGTASNQPQHF.

Many counts were recorded for this clonotype. The rearrangement uses TRBV7-9 and TRBJ2-3, with 10 bases aligning to TRBD2. With V trimmed by 5 bases and J by 0 bases, 14 bases remained unmatched. Per the germline V gene, CDR1 is SEHNR and CDR2 is FQNEAQ (reference sequence). The CDR3 totals 19 residues. The CDR3 nucleotides read TGTGCCAGCAGCAACCCGCGGACTAGCGGATTTATTAGCACAGATACGCAGTATTTT. This sequence encodes CASSNPRTSGFISTDTQYF. Full variable domain (missing parts from reference TRBV7-9 and TRBJ2-3): DTGVSQNPRHKITKRGQNVTFRCDPISEHNRLYWYRQTLGQGPEFLTYFQNEAQLEKSRLLSDRFSAERPKGSFSTLEIQRTEQGDSAMYLCASSNPRTSGFISTDTQYFGPGTRLTVL.

This clonotype has only a few counts. The chain couples TRBV27 to TRBJ1-1; D is perhaps TRBD1 (5 bases). The CDR3 is 15 amino acids. Germline CDR1 is MNHEY and CDR2 is SMNVEV (reference sequence). The V and J ends lost 0 bases and 5 bases respectively, with 13 bases between them. The CDR3 nucleotides are TGTGCCAGCAGTTTATCGCAGGGTTTTAAAACTGAAGCTTTCTTT. Its protein product is CASSLSQGFKTEAFF.

This clonotype was found many times. The chain's CDR3 is CASSSSTGVFSYEQYF. The CDR3, as DNA: TGTGCCAGCAGTTCGTCGACAGGGGTCTTCTCCTACGAGCAGTACTTC. The V gene is TRBV28, the J gene TRBJ2-7; 8 bases agree with TRBD1. V lost 4 bases, J lost 0 bases, and 8 bases stayed unmatched. CDR3 length equals 16 residues. The germline gives CDR1 MDHEN, CDR2 SYDVKM.

This chain joins TRBV6-2 or TRBV6-3 and TRBJ1-1, with D possibly TRBD1 on 5 matching bases. Trimming took 2 bases from V and 1 from J, leaving 17 bases between them. The germline V gene encodes CDR1 MNHEY and CDR2 SVGEGT. CDR3 length: 17 residues. For the CDR3, the DNA is TGTGCCAGCAGTTACGGGGACGTGGGCCCACCGAACACTGAAGCTTTCTTT. The encoded protein is CASSYGDVGPPNTEAFF.

This clonotype was recorded many times. This rearrangement joins TRBV7-8 to TRBJ1-1, with unresolved D. The CDR3 is 16 amino acids. With 3 bases removed from V and 1 base from J, the gap between germline ends came to 15 bases. CDR1 SGHVS and CDR2 FQNEAQ come from the germline V gene. In nucleotides, the CDR3 is TGTGCCAGCAGCTTCCACCCAGCTGACAAGAACACTGAAGCTTTCTTT. Protein product: CASSFHPADKNTEAFF.

There are many counts of this clonotype. This chain uses TRBV7-9 with TRBJ2-2; D uncertain. The length of the CDR3 is 16 residues. In germline, CDR1 is SEHNR, CDR2 FQNEAQ (reference sequence). With 5 bases removed from V and 0 bases from J, the gap between germline ends came to 13 bases. The chain's CDR3 is CASSPASYTNTGELFF. The CDR3 DNA reads TGTGCCAGCAGCCCAGCCTCATATACGAACACCGGGGAGCTGTTTTTT.